This entry features one T cell receptor (beta chain) sequence. The antigen is not known. The entry originates in a study of cytomegalovirus exposure and HLA in healthy donors. Study overall: An early release of data contained roughly 90 million unique TCRs, which came from HLA-typed donors.

Study-level points and caveats: A later analysis found most CMV-associated TCR beta chains apparently HLA-restricted. From TCR beta sequences, most subjects' HLA-A and HLA-B alleles were reportedly predicted accurately.

In the PCR, 60 Vbeta and 13 Jbeta primers were used. The repertoire was sequenced with immunoSEQ multiplex PCR; TCRdb's copy has only in-frame clones and lacks some. Of some 130,000 clones in the sample, 60% to 80% were seen once. Germline lookup yields CDR1 KGHSH and CDR2 LQKENI. The CDR3 spans 15 residues. Losses at the gene ends were 3 bases for V and 0 bases for J; bases not matched to a gene: 2. At sampling all donors were nominally healthy, likely with unrecorded immune exposures. The V call is TRBV18, the J call TRBJ1-5, with TRBD1 matching over 7 bases. The TCR was taken from an older woman in good health and CMV-seronegative. Sequenced sample: PBMCs. The CDR3 loop reads CASSPTGDSNQPQHF. In DNA form, the CDR3 reads TGTGCCAGCTCACCCACAGGGGATAGCAATCAGCCCCAGCATTTT.